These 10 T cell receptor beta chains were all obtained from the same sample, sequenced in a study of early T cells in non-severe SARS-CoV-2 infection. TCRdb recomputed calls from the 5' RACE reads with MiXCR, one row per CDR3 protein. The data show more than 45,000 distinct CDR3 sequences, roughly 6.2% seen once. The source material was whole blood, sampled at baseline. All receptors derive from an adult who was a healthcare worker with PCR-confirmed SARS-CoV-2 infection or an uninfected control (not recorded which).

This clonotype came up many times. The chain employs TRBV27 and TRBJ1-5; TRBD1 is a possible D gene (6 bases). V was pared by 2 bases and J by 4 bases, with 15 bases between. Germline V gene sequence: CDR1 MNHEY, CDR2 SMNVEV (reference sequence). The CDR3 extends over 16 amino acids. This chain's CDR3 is CASSLIADRSNQPQHF. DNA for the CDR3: TGTGCCAGCAGTTTAATAGCCGACAGGAGTAATCAGCCCCAGCATTTT.

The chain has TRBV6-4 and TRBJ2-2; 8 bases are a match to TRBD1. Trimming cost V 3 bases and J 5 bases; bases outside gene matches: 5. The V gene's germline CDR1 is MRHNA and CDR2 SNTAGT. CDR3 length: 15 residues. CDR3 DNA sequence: TGTGCCAGCAGTGAGGGACAGGACCTTACCGGGGAGCTGTTTTTT. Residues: CASSEGQDLTGELFF.

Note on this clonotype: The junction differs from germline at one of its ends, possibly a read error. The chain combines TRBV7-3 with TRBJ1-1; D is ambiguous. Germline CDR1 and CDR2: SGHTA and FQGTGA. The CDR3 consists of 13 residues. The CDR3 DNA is TGTGCCAGCAGCTTAAAGGTTAGGGATGAATCTTTCTTT. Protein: CASSLKVRDESFF.

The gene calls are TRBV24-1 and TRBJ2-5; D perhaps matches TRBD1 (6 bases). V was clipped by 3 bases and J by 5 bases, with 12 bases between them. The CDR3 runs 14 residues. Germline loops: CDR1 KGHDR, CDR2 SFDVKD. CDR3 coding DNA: TGTGCCACCAGTGATACAGGGATCCTGGAGACCCAGTACTTC. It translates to CATSDTGILETQYF.

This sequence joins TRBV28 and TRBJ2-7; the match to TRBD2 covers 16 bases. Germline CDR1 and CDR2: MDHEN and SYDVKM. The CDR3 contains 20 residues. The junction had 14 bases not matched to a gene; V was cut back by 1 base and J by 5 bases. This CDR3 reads CASSLSSSGTSGRARNEQYF. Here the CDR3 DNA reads TGTGCCAGCAGTTTATCTTCTTCCGGGACTAGCGGGAGGGCCCGGAACGAGCAGTACTTC.

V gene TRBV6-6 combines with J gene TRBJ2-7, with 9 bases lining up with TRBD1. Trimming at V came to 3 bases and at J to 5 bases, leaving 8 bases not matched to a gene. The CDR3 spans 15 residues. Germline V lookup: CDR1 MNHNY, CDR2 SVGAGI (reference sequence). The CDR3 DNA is TGTGCCAGCAGTTATCCCGGGACAGGGAGAAACGAGCAGTACTTC. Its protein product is CASSYPGTGRNEQYF.

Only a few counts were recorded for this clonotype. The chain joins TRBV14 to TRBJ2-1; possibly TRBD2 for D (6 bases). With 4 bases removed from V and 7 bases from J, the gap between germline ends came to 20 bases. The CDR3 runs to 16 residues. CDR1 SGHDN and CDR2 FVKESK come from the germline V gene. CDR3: CASSPHGGTTRNEQFF. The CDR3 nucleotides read TGTGCCAGCAGCCCGCATGGCGGGACGACCAGGAATGAGCAGTTCTTC.

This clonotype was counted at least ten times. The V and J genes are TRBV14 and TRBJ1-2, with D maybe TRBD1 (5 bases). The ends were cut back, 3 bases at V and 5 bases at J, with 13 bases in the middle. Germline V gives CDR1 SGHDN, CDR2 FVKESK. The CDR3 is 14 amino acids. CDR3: CASSHQLGLYGYTF. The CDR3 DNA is TGTGCCAGCAGCCATCAACTGGGGCTATATGGCTACACCTTC.

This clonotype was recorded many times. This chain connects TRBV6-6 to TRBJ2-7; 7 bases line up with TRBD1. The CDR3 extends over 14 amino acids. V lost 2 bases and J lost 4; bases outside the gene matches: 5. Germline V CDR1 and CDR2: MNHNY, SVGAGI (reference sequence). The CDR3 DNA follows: TGTGCCAGCAGTTACGATCACAGGGGATACGAGCAGTACTTC. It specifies CASSYDHRGYEQYF.

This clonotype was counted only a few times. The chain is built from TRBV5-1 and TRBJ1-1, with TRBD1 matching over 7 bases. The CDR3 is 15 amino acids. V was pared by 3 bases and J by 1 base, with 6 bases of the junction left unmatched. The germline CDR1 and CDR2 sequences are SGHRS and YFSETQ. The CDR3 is CASSSQGTGNTEAFF. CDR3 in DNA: TGCGCCAGCAGCTCACAGGGGACGGGGAACACTGAAGCTTTCTTT.